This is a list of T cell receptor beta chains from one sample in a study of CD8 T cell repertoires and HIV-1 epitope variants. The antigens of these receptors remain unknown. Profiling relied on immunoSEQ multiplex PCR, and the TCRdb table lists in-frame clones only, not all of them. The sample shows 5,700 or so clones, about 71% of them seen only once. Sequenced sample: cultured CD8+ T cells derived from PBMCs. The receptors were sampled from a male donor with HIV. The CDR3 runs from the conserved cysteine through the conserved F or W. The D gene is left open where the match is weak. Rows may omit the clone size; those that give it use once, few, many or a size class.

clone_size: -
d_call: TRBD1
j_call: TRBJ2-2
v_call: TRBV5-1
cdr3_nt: TGCGCCAGCAGCCCTGGGACAGCGAACACCGGGGAGCTGTTTTTT
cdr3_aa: CASSPGTANTGELFF

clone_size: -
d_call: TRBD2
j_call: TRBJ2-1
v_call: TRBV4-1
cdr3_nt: TGCGCCAGCAGCCAGGCCCCTAGCGGGGGGGCACAGAATGAGCAGTTCTTC
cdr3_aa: CASSQAPSGGAQNEQFF

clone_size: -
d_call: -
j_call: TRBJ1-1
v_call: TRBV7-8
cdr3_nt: TGTGCCAGCAGTTCGACCTTGGGACAGAACACTGAAGCTTTCTTT
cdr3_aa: CASSSTLGQNTEAFF

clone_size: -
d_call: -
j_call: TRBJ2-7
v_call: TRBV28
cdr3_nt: TGTGCCAGCAGTTTATTTGGAGACTACGAGCAGTACTTC
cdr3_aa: CASSLFGDYEQYF

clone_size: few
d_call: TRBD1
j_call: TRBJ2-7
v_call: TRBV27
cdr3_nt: TGTGCCAGCAGTTTCCAGGGGGCCTACGAGCAGTACTTC
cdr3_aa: CASSFQGAYEQYF

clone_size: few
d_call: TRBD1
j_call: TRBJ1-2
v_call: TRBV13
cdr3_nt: TGTGCCAGCAGCTTAAATGTGGGACAGCAAGCTAACTATGGCTACACCTTC
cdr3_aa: CASSLNVGQQANYGYTF

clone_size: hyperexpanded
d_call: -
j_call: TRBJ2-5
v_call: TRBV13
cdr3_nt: TGTGCCAGCAGCTCCGCCGGGATAGATCAAGAGACCCAGTACTTC
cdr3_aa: CASSSAGIDQETQYF

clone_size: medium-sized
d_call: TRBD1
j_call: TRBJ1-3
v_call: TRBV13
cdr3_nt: TGTGCCAGCAGCCCTGACAGGGACGGGCGAAACACCATATATTTT
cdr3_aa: CASSPDRDGRNTIYF

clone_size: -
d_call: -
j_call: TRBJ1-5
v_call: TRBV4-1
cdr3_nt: TGCGCCAGCAGCCAAGTTCACAGGGCCGGTCAGCCCCAGCATTTT
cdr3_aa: CASSQVHRAGQPQHF

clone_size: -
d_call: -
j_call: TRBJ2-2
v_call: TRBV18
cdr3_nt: TGTGCCAGCTCGCCAAGAAGGCTGGAGAACACCGGGGAGCTGTTTTTT
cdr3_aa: CASSPRRLENTGELFF

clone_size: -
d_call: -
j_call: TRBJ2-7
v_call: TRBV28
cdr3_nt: TGTGCCAGCAGGAGGGACGGGCACGAGCAGTACTTC
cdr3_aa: CASRRDGHEQYF

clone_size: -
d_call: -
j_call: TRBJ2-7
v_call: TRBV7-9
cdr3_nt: TGTGCCAGCAGCCAAACCCCCACCTACGAGCAGTACTTC
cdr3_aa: CASSQTPTYEQYF

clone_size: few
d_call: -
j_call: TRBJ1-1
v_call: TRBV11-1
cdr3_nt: TGTGCCAGCAGCCCCCAGGCGATCCCGAACACTGAAGCTTTCTTT
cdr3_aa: CASSPQAIPNTEAFF

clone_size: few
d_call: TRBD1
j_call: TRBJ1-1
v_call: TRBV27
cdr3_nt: TGTGCCAGCAGTACAAGGACAGGGGGCACTGAAGCTTTCTTT
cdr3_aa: CASSTRTGGTEAFF

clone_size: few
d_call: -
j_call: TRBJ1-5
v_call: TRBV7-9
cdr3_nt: TGTGCCAGCAGCCCCCCGGGTGCTAGCAATCAGCCCCAGCATTTT
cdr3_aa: CASSPPGASNQPQHF

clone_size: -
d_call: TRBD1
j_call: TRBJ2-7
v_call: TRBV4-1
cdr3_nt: TGCGCCAGCAGCTCCGGGACAGGGGCCTACGAGCAGTACTTC
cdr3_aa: CASSSGTGAYEQYF

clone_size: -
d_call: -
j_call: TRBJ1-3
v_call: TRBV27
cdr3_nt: TGTGCCAGCAGTCTAACCGCAGGGTTTGGAAACACCATATATTTT
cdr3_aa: CASSLTAGFGNTIYF

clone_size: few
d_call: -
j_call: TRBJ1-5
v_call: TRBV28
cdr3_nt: TGTGCCAGCAGTTTAGGCAGAAATCAGCCCCAGCATTTT
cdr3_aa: CASSLGRNQPQHF

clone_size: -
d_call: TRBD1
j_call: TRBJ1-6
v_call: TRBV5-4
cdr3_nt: TGTGCCAGCAGCTTGGTGGGACAGGGCAGCTCCTATAATTCACCCCTCCACTTT
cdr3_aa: CASSLVGQGSSYNSPLHF

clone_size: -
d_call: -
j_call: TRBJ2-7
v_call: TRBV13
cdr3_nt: TGTGCCAGCAGCCGCGTTCGACAAGCAGCCGTGCGGGAGCAGTACTTC
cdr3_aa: CASSRVRQAAVREQYF

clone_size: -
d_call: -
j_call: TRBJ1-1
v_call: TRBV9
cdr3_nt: TGTGCCAGCAGCGTAGGGGCCCTGGGGACTGAAGCTTTCTTT
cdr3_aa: CASSVGALGTEAFF

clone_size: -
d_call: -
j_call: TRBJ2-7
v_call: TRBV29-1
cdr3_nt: TGCAGCGTTGAAATTAGAGGACACAGGCCCCCCTATTACGAGCAGTACTTC
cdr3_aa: CSVEIRGHRPPYYEQYF

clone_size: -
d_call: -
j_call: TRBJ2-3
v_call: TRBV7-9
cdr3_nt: TGTGCCAGCAGTCGGGAGCTCACAGATACGCAGTATTTT
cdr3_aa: CASSRELTDTQYF

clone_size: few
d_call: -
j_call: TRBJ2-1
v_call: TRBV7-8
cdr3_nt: TGTGCCAGCAGCTTAGTAATCGGCAGGTCCTCCTACAATGAGCAGTTCTTC
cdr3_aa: CASSLVIGRSSYNEQFF

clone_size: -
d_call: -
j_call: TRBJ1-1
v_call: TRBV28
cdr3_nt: TGTGCCAGCAGACAGGACCATGAAGTGAACACTGAAGCTTTCTTT
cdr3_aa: CASRQDHEVNTEAFF

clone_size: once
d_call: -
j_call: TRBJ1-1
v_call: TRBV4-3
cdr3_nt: TGCGCCAGCAGCCAAGATCAAGATGGGGGGGGGTACACTGAAGCTTTCTTT
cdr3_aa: CASSQDQDGGGYTEAFF

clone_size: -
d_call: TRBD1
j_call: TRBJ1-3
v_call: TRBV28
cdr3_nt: TGTGCCAGCAGTTTATTACTCGCCGGGACAGACTCTGGAAACACCATATATTTT
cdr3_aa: CASSLLLAGTDSGNTIYF

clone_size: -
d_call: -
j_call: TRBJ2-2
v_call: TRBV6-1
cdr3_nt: TGTGCCAGCAAGCCCGGGACCAACGGGGAGCTGTTTTTT
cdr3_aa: CASKPGTNGELFF

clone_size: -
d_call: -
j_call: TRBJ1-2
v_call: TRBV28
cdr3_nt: TGTGCCAGCAGTTTTGGGGAAGGGAATGGCTACACCTTC
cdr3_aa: CASSFGEGNGYTF

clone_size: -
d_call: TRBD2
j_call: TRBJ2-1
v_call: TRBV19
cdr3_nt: TGTGCCAGTAGTACTAGCGGGATAGTCAATGAGCAGTTCTTC
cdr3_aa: CASSTSGIVNEQFF

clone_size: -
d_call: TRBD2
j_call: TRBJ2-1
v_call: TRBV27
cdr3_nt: TGTGCCAGCAGTCCTACGACTAGCGGCTACTCCTACAATGAGCAGTTCTTC
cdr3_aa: CASSPTTSGYSYNEQFF

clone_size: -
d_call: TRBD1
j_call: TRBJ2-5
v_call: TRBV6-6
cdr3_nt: TGTGCCAGCAGTAATACAGGGGGGCGAGAGACCCAGTACTTC
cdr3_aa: CASSNTGGRETQYF

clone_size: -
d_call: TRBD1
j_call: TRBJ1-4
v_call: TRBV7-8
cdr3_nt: TGTGCCAGCAGCCCCCGACAGGGGGCGTGGGAAAAACTGTTTTTT
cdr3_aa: CASSPRQGAWEKLFF

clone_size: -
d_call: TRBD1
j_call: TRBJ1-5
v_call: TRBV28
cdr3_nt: TGTGCCAGCAGTCTGACAGGGGGCAGTAATCAGCCCCAGCATTTT
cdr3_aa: CASSLTGGSNQPQHF

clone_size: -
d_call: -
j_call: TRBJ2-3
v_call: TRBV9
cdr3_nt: TGTGCCAGCAGCCAAGGTCCGGCGGTAGATACGCAGTATTTT
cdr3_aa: CASSQGPAVDTQYF

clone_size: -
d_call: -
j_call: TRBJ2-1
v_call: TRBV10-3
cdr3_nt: TGTGCCATCAGTGAGTCCGGGGCAGGGAGATACAATGAGCAGTTCTTC
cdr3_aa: CAISESGAGRYNEQFF

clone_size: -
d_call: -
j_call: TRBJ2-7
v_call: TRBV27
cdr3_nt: TGTGCCAGCAGCCCGACGCACCACTACGAGCAGTACTTC
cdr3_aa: CASSPTHHYEQYF

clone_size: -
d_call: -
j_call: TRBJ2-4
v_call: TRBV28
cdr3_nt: TGTGCCAGCAGTTCCGGGACCCCTGATGTGGGCATTCAGTACTTC
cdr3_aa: CASSSGTPDVGIQYF

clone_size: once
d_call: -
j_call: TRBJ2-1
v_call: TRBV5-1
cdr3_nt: TGCGCCAGCAGCGGGCCAAGCTCCTACAATGAGCAGTTCTTC
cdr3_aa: CASSGPSSYNEQFF

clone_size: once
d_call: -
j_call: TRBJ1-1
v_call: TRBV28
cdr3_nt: TGTGCCAGCACCCCTGGGGCACGGGTGCCCGAAGCTTTCTTT
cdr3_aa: CASTPGARVPEAFF

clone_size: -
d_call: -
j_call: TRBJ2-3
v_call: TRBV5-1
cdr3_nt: TGCGCCAGCAGCTTGCCCTCAGATACGCAGTATTTT
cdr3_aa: CASSLPSDTQYF